Shown below are 18 T cell receptor beta chains from a single sample sequenced in a study of regulatory T cells in long-lasting Graves disease. Documented time point: newly diagnosed GD, antithyroid drugs for less than 3 months. Generation of the TCR library employed RNA extracted from PBMCs. In building TCR beta libraries, iRepertoire HTBI primers were used together with Arm-PCR of CDR3 regions. TCRdb passed the multiplex PCR reads through MiXCR, listing each CDR3 protein once. This sample has 400,000 to 500,000 distinct CDR3 sequences, with about 15% found just once. These data also featured in a second study, about T cells in Graves' hyperthyroidism and ophthalmopathy.

The material was peripheral blood mononuclear cells (PBMCs), obtained at new diagnosis, from a patient treated with antithyroid drugs. These receptors came from a woman in her twenties or thirties with Graves disease.

To note about this clonotype: A far more abundant clone sits one base away, making this likely a read error. The chain carries TRBV12-3 or TRBV12-4 and TRBJ2-7; D may be TRBD2 (5 bases). This CDR3 contains 14 residues. The germline V and J ends were trimmed by 5 bases and 2 bases, with 13 bases remaining between them. The CDR3 sequence: CASSLGMAAYEQYF. CDR3 DNA: TGTGCCAGCAGTCTCGGGATGGCCGCCTACGAGCAGTACTTC.

This clonotype was counted many times. The gene calls are TRBV11-2 and TRBJ1-1, with D hard to call. V was clipped by 3 bases and J by 4 bases, with 15 bases between them. Per the germline V gene, CDR1 is SGHAT and CDR2 is FQNNGV. The CDR3 length is 15 residues. The CDR3 region has the DNA TGTGCCAGCAGCTTTGACCCTGGGTTCGCCACTGAAGCTTTCTTT. Amino acid sequence: CASSFDPGFATEAFF.

This clonotype was counted a few times. The V call is TRBV20-1, the J call TRBJ2-1, with D perhaps TRBD1 or TRBD2 (5 bases each). The V end lost 6 bases, the J end lost 8 bases, and 14 bases lay between the germline ends. The CDR3 contains 12 residues. Germline V gene lookup returns CDR1 DFQATT and CDR2 SNEGSKA (reference sequence). The CDR3: CSALYQGDEQFF. DNA of the CDR3: TGCAGTGCACTATACCAGGGAGATGAGCAGTTCTTC.

This clonotype was seen just once. V usage is TRBV4-1 and J usage is TRBJ2-4; possible D gene TRBD2, 5 bases. Germline loops: CDR1 MGHRA, CDR2 YSYEKL. The V gene lost 9 bases and the J gene lost 1 base, with 10 bases spanning the gap. The CDR3 is 13 residues long. In nucleotides, the CDR3 is TGCGCCAGGCCCGGGGTGGCCAAAAACATTCAGTACTTC. This encodes CARPGVAKNIQYF.

This clonotype has ten or more counts. This sequence joins TRBV6-2 or TRBV6-3 and TRBJ2-7, with TRBD1 matching 11 bases. The junction had 11 bases not matched to a gene; V was cut back by 5 bases and J by 5 bases. The CDR3 is 16 residues long. Germline assignment: CDR1 MNHEY and CDR2 SVGEGT. CDR3 in amino acids: CASSEAPGQGDHEQYF. The CDR3 DNA is TGTGCCAGCAGTGAAGCTCCGGGACAGGGGGACCACGAGCAGTACTTC.

This clonotype was observed at least ten times. The chain employs TRBV12-3 or TRBV12-4 and TRBJ2-7; 9 bases are a match to TRBD1. The CDR3 extends over 15 amino acids. The ends lost 3 bases at V and 7 bases at J; junction bases unmatched: 10. CDR3 sequence (DNA): TGTGCCAGCAGTTTCGGGGGGACAGGGTGGGGAGAGCAGTACTTC. Translating it yields CASSFGGTGWGEQYF.

This clonotype was detected ten times or more. The chain couples TRBV10-2 to TRBJ1-5; no firm D call. Germline CDR1 WSHSY, CDR2 SAAADI. The V end was cut by 3 bases, the J end by 0 bases, with 9 bases between. The CDR3 length is 15 residues. The CDR3 DNA is TGCGCCAGCAGTGAACTAGGGAATAGCAATCAGCCCCAGCATTTT. Its protein is CASSELGNSNQPQHF.

Points on this clonotype: The junction shows a germline mismatch at one end, possibly a read error. The rearrangement joins TRBV6-2 or TRBV6-3 to TRBJ2-7; 9 bases are a match to TRBD1. The CDR3 is made up of 15 amino acids. The germline V gene encodes CDR1 MNHEY and CDR2 SVGEGT. This CDR3 is CAGSQPPDRGYEQYF. The CDR3 region has the DNA TGTGCCGGCAGCCAACCTCCGGACAGGGGCTACGAGCAGTACTTC.

For this clonotype: At one end, the junction sequence differs from germline, possibly due to a read error. The chain couples TRBV7-9 to TRBJ1-1; D unclear. Looked up from germline, CDR1 is SEHNR and CDR2 is FQNEAQ (reference sequence). This CDR3 comprises 14 residues. CDR3 loop: CASRWDLPNAEAFF. As DNA, the CDR3 is TGTGCCAGCAGGTGGGATCTTCCGAACGCTGAAGCTTTCTTT.

This clonotype was detected many times. The chain joins TRBV6-1 to TRBJ2-7; 7 positions match TRBD1. CDR1 and CDR2 from the germline V gene are MNHNS and SASEGT. This CDR3 has 15 residues. Trimming took 6 bases from V and 0 from J; bases not matched to a gene: 8. This CDR3 is CASSPGQILSYEQYF. The CDR3 bases are TGTGCCAGCAGCCCGGGACAGATCCTCTCCTACGAGCAGTACTTC.

This clonotype was detected ten times or more. The V call is TRBV9, the J call TRBJ2-7; TRBD1 is a possible D gene (6 bases). CDR1 and CDR2 (germline): SGDLS, YYNGEE. The V end was cut by 4 bases, the J end by 6 bases, with 17 bases between. This CDR3 region has 14 residues. The CDR3: CASSPRWGRVEQYF. CDR3 nucleotide sequence: TGTGCCAGCAGCCCCCGCTGGGGGCGAGTCGAGCAGTACTTC.

Many counts were recorded for this clonotype. V and J are TRBV11-2 and TRBJ2-7; D possibly corresponds to TRBD2 (6 bases). Trimming shortened V by 8 bases and J by 0 bases, and 17 bases separated the two germline ends. CDR1 SGHAT and CDR2 FQNNGV come from the germline V gene. The CDR3 has 15 amino acids. The chain's CDR3 is CASAFYGGLSYEQYF. For the CDR3, the DNA is TGTGCCAGCGCTTTCTACGGGGGTCTCTCCTACGAGCAGTACTTC. Together with reference TRBV11-2 and TRBJ2-7, the CDR3 gives the full variable domain: EAGVAQSPRYKIIEKRQSVAFWCNPISGHATLYWYQQILGQGPKLLIQFQNNGVVDDSQLPKDRFSAERLKGVDSTLKIQPAKLEDSAVYLCASAFYGGLSYEQYFGPGTRLTVT.

The rearrangement uses TRBV25-1 and TRBJ1-2; the match to TRBD1 covers 8 bases. CDR1 MGHDK and CDR2 SYGVNS come from the germline V gene. The J segment lost 1 base and the V segment lost 6 bases, leaving 7 bases of the junction unmatched. The CDR3 sequence is 15 residues long. The CDR3 sequence: CASRGGDRINYGYTF. The CDR3 DNA is TGTGCCAGCAGGGGAGGGGACAGGATTAACTATGGCTACACCTTC.

This clonotype was detected many times. This chain joins TRBV2 and TRBJ2-1; D is undetermined. Germline V CDR1 and CDR2: SNHLY, FYNNEI. Trimming left V 2 bases short and J 7 bases short, with 12 bases between. The CDR3 extends over 14 amino acids. CDR3 coding DNA: TGTGCCAGCAGTGAATGGGCTGGCAGGAATGAGCAGTTCTTC. This sequence encodes CASSEWAGRNEQFF. The variable domain in full, with the rest retrieved from reference TRBV2 and TRBJ2-1, is EPEVTQTPSHQVTQMGQEVILRCVPISNHLYFYWYRQILGQKVEFLVSFYNNEISEKSEIFDDQFSVERPDGSNFTLKIRSTKLEDSAMYFCASSEWAGRNEQFFGPGTRLTVL.

In nucleotides, the CDR3 is TGTGCCAGTAGTCACAGGGGGAATGAGCAGTTCTTC. This gives the protein CASSHRGNEQFF. The J gene is TRBJ2-1, the V gene TRBV19; 8 nucleotides agree with TRBD1. Germline V lookup: CDR1 LNHDA, CDR2 SQIVND (reference sequence). V was clipped by 5 bases and J by 7 bases; unmatched bases: 1. The CDR3 length is 12 residues.

In its sample, this clonotype was seen many times. The chain carries TRBV9 and TRBJ2-1, with 8 bases aligning to TRBD2. J gave up 0 bases and V 4 bases, and 9 bases lay outside the gene matches. Germline V gene data show CDR1 as SGDLS and CDR2 as YYNGEE. The CDR3 spans 17 residues. The CDR3 DNA reads TGTGCCAGCAGCACAACTAGCGGTTTTAGCTCCTACAATGAGCAGTTCTTC. It translates to CASSTTSGFSSYNEQFF.

CDR3 coding DNA: TGTGCCACCAGCAGCGTTCGGCCCGATATGAACACCGGGGAGCTGTTTTTT. Its translation: CATSSVRPDMNTGELFF. The gene calls are TRBV15 and TRBJ2-2; D gene uncertain. Germline-derived CDR1 and CDR2 are LNHNV and YYDKDF (reference sequence). The CDR3 consists of 17 residues. V lost 3 bases and J lost 1, with 15 bases in between.

This clonotype was counted between two and nine times. V gene TRBV6-1 combines with J gene TRBJ1-5, with D hard to call. This CDR3 region has 13 residues. Germline CDR1 and CDR2: MNHNS and SASEGT. Trimming cost V 2 bases and J 6 bases, with 8 bases left between them. Written as DNA, the CDR3 is TGTGCCAGCAGTGAACCCCTAATTCAGCCCCAGCATTTT. Protein sequence: CASSEPLIQPQHF.